This T cell receptor (beta chain) originates from a study of OX40 agonist ivuxolimab in advanced cancers. Study information: An agonistic human IgG2 monoclonal antibody against OX40 (CD134) was given.

The CDR3 sequence is 16 residues long. TCRdb's table, derived via immunoSEQ multiplex PCR, lists solely in-frame clones and lacks some. The sample consists of roughly 41,000 clones, about 90% of them appearing once. The sequence was collected from an adult with an advanced solid tumor such as melanoma, head and neck, liver or kidney cancer. The sequencing used CD4+ or CD8+ T cells sorted from blood, collected in a trial of the OX40 agonist ivuxolimab. The chain links TRBV12-2 to TRBJ2-2. TRBV12-2 is designated a pseudogene. The CDR3 protein is CASRLPPYLNTGELFF. DNA of the CDR3: TGTGCAAGTCGCTTACCTCCTTACCTGAACACCGGGGAGCTGTTTTTT.